The T cell receptor (beta chain) under discussion was sequenced for a study of OX40 agonist ivuxolimab in advanced cancers. Study-level information: From about 23 to 85 years was the age range, with a mean of approximately 63 years, and 70% to 85% were male.

Baseline was the first blood sampling point, followed by cycle 4 day 1 and cycle 7 day 1. V dropped 5 bases and J dropped 2 bases, with 10 bases sitting between them. CDR1 is SGHNT and CDR2 is YYREEE in the germline V gene (reference sequence). CDR3 length: 13 amino acids. Study-wide results and caveats: Clonal expansion by week 6 occurred in CD4+ and CD8+ blood T cells (at 0.1 to 3.0 mg/kg).

With respect to this clone: Its target is not known.

The assay was immunoSEQ multiplex PCR, and TCRdb's table has in-frame clones only and misses some. Altogether around 26,000 clones are present, roughly four fifths being singletons, with the ten largest covering 23%. The TCR originated in an adult with an advanced solid tumor such as melanoma, head and neck, liver or kidney cancer. This specimen consisted of CD4+ or CD8+ T cells sorted from blood, obtained in a trial of the OX40 agonist ivuxolimab. The chain couples TRBV5-4 to TRBJ2-5, with D tentatively TRBD1 (6 bases). The CDR3 coding sequence is TGTGCCAGCAGGGGGGACATGCAAGAGACCCAGTACTTC. Its translation is CASRGDMQETQYF.